The 4 T cell receptor beta chains in this list originate from one sample, sequenced in a study of blood T cell repertoires in COVID-19. This table comes from immunoSEQ multiplex PCR, and its TCRdb copy is limited to in-frame clones, with some not included. The repertoire holds under 300,000 clones, about 83% seen once, with more than 5.5% in the top ten. The specimen sequenced was peripheral blood. The receptors were gathered from a human donor in a cohort sampled during active COVID-19.

The chain is built from TRBV6-5 and TRBJ2-1; 7 bases line up with TRBD2. The CDR3 consists of 14 residues. V shed 2 bases and J 7 bases; nucleotides not matched to a gene: 5. CDR1 and CDR2 from the germline V gene are MNHEY and SVGAGI. The CDR3 DNA reads as TGTGCCAGCAGTTACGGGGGAGCGGGAAATGAGCAGTTCTTC. This translates into CASSYGGAGNEQFF.

The genes are TRBV5-1 and TRBJ1-5, with D maybe TRBD1 (6 bases). Trimming pared 4 bases from V and 5 bases from J, leaving 16 bases between. The length of the CDR3 is 15 residues. Germline-derived CDR1 and CDR2 are SGHRS and YFSETQ. The CDR3 bases are TGCGCCAGCAGCCGCGGACAGCTGGGAGATCAGCCCCAGCATTTT. Translating it yields CASSRGQLGDQPQHF.

The chain uses TRBV7-9 and TRBJ1-4; possibly TRBD1 for D (6 bases). Trimming pared 7 bases from V and 8 bases from J, leaving 17 bases between. The germline CDR1 and CDR2 sequences are SEHNR and FQNEAQ (reference sequence). This CDR3 has 14 residues. The chain's CDR3 is CASTTGGAQEKLFF. The DNA of the CDR3 is TGTGCCAGCACCACCGGGGGGGCACAAGAAAAACTGTTTTTT.

The chain carries TRBV24-1 and TRBJ1-5; no clear D gene. The CDR3 is made up of 12 amino acids. Germline lookup yields CDR1 KGHDR and CDR2 SFDVKD. The ends were cut back, 2 bases at V and 4 bases at J, with 2 bases in the middle. This CDR3 is CATSDSNQPQHF. Written as DNA, the CDR3 is TGTGCCACCAGTGATTCAAATCAGCCCCAGCATTTT.